One and the same sample provided the 28 T cell receptor beta chains below, sequenced in a study of tumour-infiltrating T cells in Burkitt lymphoma. Assay used: immunoSEQ multiplex PCR; TCRdb lists only in-frame clones, some missing. The sample holds approximately 14,000 clones, about 85% seen once. The specimen was tumor tissue. The receptor source for this set is a human donor with diffuse large B-cell lymphoma.

The CDR3 bases are TGTGCCAGCAGCCCCTGGTCCTCCTACGAGCAGTACTTC. Protein sequence: CASSPWSSYEQYF. V and J are TRBV7-2 and TRBJ2-7, with D unresolved. Germline lookup yields CDR1 SGHTA and CDR2 FQGNSA. The CDR3 covers 13 residues. Trimming shortened V by 5 bases and J by 0 bases, and 8 bases separated the two germline ends. The variable domain in full, completed from reference TRBV7-2 and TRBJ2-7, reads GAGVSQSPSNKVTEKGKDVELRCDPISGHTALYWYRQSLGQGLEFLIYFQGNSAPDKSGLPSDRFSAERTGGSVSTLTIQRTQQEDSAVYLCASSPWSSYEQYFGPGTRLTVT.

This clone has only one observation. Germline and junction disagree at one end, which may indicate a read error. This sequence joins TRBV27 and TRBJ1-5; possibly TRBD1 for D (5 bases). The CDR3 loop spans 14 amino acids. The germline CDR1 and CDR2 sequences are MNHEY and SMNVEV (reference sequence). The CDR3 DNA reads TGTGCCAACAGTTTATCAAGGACCGGGGGGCCCCAGCATTTT. Translated, it gives CANSLSRTGGPQHF.

The chain joins TRBV18 to TRBJ2-2; D is uncertain. Trimming took off 1 base at V and 2 bases at J, with 8 bases between the two ends. Germline-derived CDR1 and CDR2 are KGHSH and LQKENI. The CDR3 totals 15 residues. CDR3 residues: CASSPRSDNTGELFF. CDR3 in DNA: TGTGCCAGCTCACCACGGTCGGACAACACCGGGGAGCTGTTTTTT.

The gene calls are TRBV6-5 and TRBJ2-7; 8 bases are a match to TRBD2. The CDR3 runs 15 residues. Germline V CDR1 and CDR2: MNHEY, SVGAGI. The junction had 9 bases not matched to a gene; V was cut back by 5 bases and J by 3 bases. The CDR3 reads CASSTPVSGSYEQYF. CDR3 coding DNA: TGTGCCAGCAGTACACCCGTAAGCGGGAGCTACGAGCAGTACTTC.

The chain has TRBV27 and TRBJ1-6; D remains ambiguous. Looked up from germline, CDR1 is MNHEY and CDR2 is SMNVEV (reference sequence). The CDR3 runs 16 residues. Trimming pared 0 bases from V and 8 bases from J, leaving 14 bases between. CDR3 sequence: CASSLSSTAPYSPLHF. The CDR3 region has the DNA TGTGCCAGCAGTTTATCGTCAACGGCACCCTATTCACCCCTCCACTTT.

The V call is TRBV2, the J call TRBJ2-3; no clear D gene. CDR1 and CDR2 (germline): SNHLY, FYNNEI. V was clipped by 6 bases and J by 2 bases, with 15 bases between them. The CDR3 runs to 15 residues. CDR3: CASREKGGLTDTQYF. Here the CDR3 DNA reads TGTGCCAGCAGAGAAAAGGGTGGGCTCACAGATACGCAGTATTTT.

The V gene is TRBV4-1, the J gene TRBJ1-2; D possibly corresponds to TRBD1 (5 bases). The CDR3 is 14 amino acids. Deletions cut 0 bases from V and 5 bases from J, with 10 bases between. Germline values: CDR1 MGHRA, CDR2 YSYEKL. In DNA, the CDR3 is TGCGCCAGCAGCCAAGAGCTCCAGGGATATGGCTACACCTTC. Its translation is CASSQELQGYGYTF.

The V gene is TRBV2, the J gene TRBJ1-5; D perhaps matches TRBD1 (6 bases). Germline V CDR1 and CDR2: SNHLY, FYNNEI. The ends were cut back, 6 bases at V and 4 bases at J, with 19 bases in the middle. The CDR3 sequence is 16 residues long. CDR3 DNA: TGTGCCAGCAGGCCGTCCGGGGCAGGGGTAAATCAGCCCCAGCATTTT. Protein: CASRPSGAGVNQPQHF.

This chain connects TRBV12-5 to TRBJ2-7; 8 bases are shared with TRBD1. Looked up from germline, CDR1 is LGHNT and CDR2 is FRNRAP. V dropped 7 bases and J dropped 6; count of bases not matched to a gene: 2. The CDR3 has 11 amino acids. The CDR3 coding sequence is TGTGCTAGTGTACAGGGGGGCGAGCAGTACTTC. It codes for CASVQGGEQYF.

The chain uses TRBV18 and TRBJ1-1; TRBD1 matches at 7 bases. Trimming removed 3 bases from V and 2 bases from J; junction bases left unmatched: 3. Per the germline V gene, CDR1 is KGHSH and CDR2 is LQKENI. This CDR3 spans 14 amino acids. DNA for the CDR3: TGTGCCAGCTCACCTCGGGACAGTAACACTGAAGCTTTCTTT. Translating gives CASSPRDSNTEAFF.

The chain has TRBV18 and TRBJ2-5, with no clear D. The germline V gene has CDR1 KGHSH and CDR2 LQKENI. Trimming shortened V by 0 bases and J by 4 bases, and 6 bases separated the two germline ends. The CDR3 runs to 13 residues. CDR3 bases: TGTGCCAGCTCACCACCCCCCCGAGAGACCCAGTACTTC. It translates to CASSPPPRETQYF.

The J gene is TRBJ1-5, the V gene TRBV27; D is unresolved. CDR1 and CDR2 (germline): MNHEY, SMNVEV (reference sequence). V was clipped by 3 bases and J by 0 bases, with 9 bases between them. The CDR3 consists of 15 residues. The CDR3 coding sequence is TGTGCCAGCAGTTTTAGTGACGATAGCAATCAGCCCCAGCATTTT. Encoded protein: CASSFSDDSNQPQHF.

Worth noting for this clone: One junction end disagrees with the germline gene, perhaps due to a read error. The chain uses TRBV7-8 and TRBJ2-7; D gene unclear. In germline, CDR1 is SGHVS, CDR2 FQNEAQ. The CDR3 runs 13 residues. The CDR3 region is CASSLILGYEQYF. DNA for the CDR3: TGTGCCAGCAGCTTAATACTTGGGTACGAGCAATACTTC.

The CDR3 reads CASSSPGTRGYEQYF. CDR3 sequence (DNA): TGTGCCAGCAGTTCCCCCGGGACTAGGGGCTACGAGCAGTACTTC. The chain is built from TRBV6-5 and TRBJ2-7; 8 bases align to TRBD2. After removal of 4 bases from V and 3 bases from J, the junction contained 8 bases not matched to a gene. The CDR3 is 15 residues long. The germline gives CDR1 MNHEY, CDR2 SVGAGI.

The chain joins TRBV10-3 to TRBJ2-3; the D is unclear. V lost 2 bases and J lost 0, with 6 bases in between. Germline loops: CDR1 ENHRY, CDR2 SYGVKD. This CDR3 has 14 residues. CDR3 nucleotides: TGTGCCATCAGTGAGGGCGGAAGCACAGATACGCAGTATTTT. Protein sequence: CAISEGGSTDTQYF.

This chain links TRBV30 with TRBJ1-4, with TRBD1 as a possible D gene (5 bases). The CDR3 is made up of 17 amino acids. Trimming stripped 3 bases from V and 1 base from J, with 18 bases between. The germline gives CDR1 GTSNPN, CDR2 SVGIG (reference sequence). The chain's CDR3 is CAWRAGTLSVTNEKLFF. The DNA of the CDR3 is TGTGCCTGGAGAGCCGGGACTTTGTCCGTAACTAATGAAAAACTGTTTTTT.

The chain carries TRBV29-1 and TRBJ2-7, with TRBD1 identical over 8 bases. Germline loops: CDR1 SQVTM, CDR2 ANQGSEA. The CDR3 runs to 13 residues. V shed 4 bases, J shed 1 base, and the junction held 3 bases outside the gene matches. The CDR3 DNA reads TGCAGCGTTGCCGGGACAGGTTCCTACGAGCAGTACTTC. Translating it yields CSVAGTGSYEQYF.

The chain combines TRBV7-9 with TRBJ1-6; D possibly corresponds to TRBD1 (5 bases). V lost 4 bases and J 3 bases, leaving 7 bases between the germline ends. The CDR3 is 14 amino acids. Germline lookup yields CDR1 SEHNR and CDR2 FQNEAQ (reference sequence). In DNA form, the CDR3 reads TGTGCCAGCAGCTCGGACATCTATAATTCACCCCTCCACTTT. As protein: CASSSDIYNSPLHF. Looking up the rest from reference TRBV7-9 and TRBJ1-6 gives the full variable domain: DTGVSQNPRHKITKRGQNVTFRCDPISEHNRLYWYRQTLGQGPEFLTYFQNEAQLEKSRLLSDRFSAERPKGSFSTLEIQRTEQGDSAMYLCASSSDIYNSPLHFGNGTRLTVT.

The rearrangement uses TRBV7-9 and TRBJ2-3; D uncertain. Germline CDR1 SEHNR, CDR2 FQNEAQ (reference sequence). The ends were cut back, 1 base at V and 2 bases at J, with 13 bases in the middle. The CDR3 covers 16 residues. CDR3 residues: CASSLETQVDTDTQYF. The CDR3 region has the DNA TGTGCCAGCAGCTTAGAAACCCAGGTGGACACAGATACGCAGTATTTT.

The V gene is TRBV7-6, the J gene TRBJ1-3, with D tentatively TRBD1 (5 bases). CDR1 and CDR2 (germline): SGHVS, FNYEAQ. There are 16 residues in the CDR3. V lost 6 bases to trimming and J lost 4 bases, with 19 bases between them. The CDR3 here is CASSPRMSGLGNTIYF. CDR3 sequence (DNA): TGTGCCAGCAGTCCCCGAATGTCAGGGTTGGGAAACACCATATATTTT.

The sample holds one count of this clone. V gene TRBV5-6 combines with J gene TRBJ2-5; D remains ambiguous. Per the germline V gene, CDR1 is SGHDT and CDR2 is YYEEEE. With 3 bases removed from V and 1 base from J, the gap between germline ends came to 10 bases. The CDR3 totals 14 residues. CDR3 residues: CASSSPVGQETQYF. In nucleotides, the CDR3 is TGTGCCAGCAGCTCACCTGTGGGCCAAGAGACCCAGTACTTC.

V and J are TRBV4-1 and TRBJ2-1; tentatively, D is TRBD1 (6 bases). The germline CDR1 and CDR2 sequences are MGHRA and YSYEKL. Deletions cut 7 bases from V and 7 bases from J, with 8 bases between. CDR3 length equals 11 residues. The CDR3 loop is CASMQGNEQFF. The CDR3 coding sequence is TGCGCCAGCATGCAGGGGAATGAGCAGTTCTTC.

The CDR3 region has the DNA TGCGCCAGCAGCCAAGTGTCGGGAATTCCTACCTACGAGCAGTACTTC. As protein: CASSQVSGIPTYEQYF. The chain joins TRBV4-1 to TRBJ2-7, with a possible D match to TRBD2 (5 bases). The CDR3 sequence is 16 residues long. Germline values: CDR1 MGHRA, CDR2 YSYEKL. Trimming removed 1 base at V and 2 bases at J, with 15 bases between.

CDR3 residues: CASSAIPASAGYGYTF. CDR3 in DNA: TGTGCCAGCAGTGCGATCCCAGCCTCCGCAGGGTATGGCTACACCTTC. The V call is TRBV2, the J call TRBJ1-2; TRBD1 is a possible D gene (5 bases). CDR1 is SNHLY and CDR2 is FYNNEI in the germline V gene. CDR3 size: 16 residues. The ends were cut back, 4 bases at V and 5 bases at J, with 20 bases in the middle.

This clone was seen a few times. The V gene is TRBV7-2, the J gene TRBJ2-5; D possibly corresponds to TRBD2 (6 bases). Trimming removed 5 bases from V and 2 bases from J, with 15 bases in between. CDR1 SGHTA and CDR2 FQGNSA come from the germline V gene. The CDR3 has 15 amino acids. The CDR3 sequence: CASSRRLVSQETQYF. The CDR3 nucleotides read TGTGCCAGCAGCCGGAGACTAGTCTCTCAAGAGACCCAGTACTTC.

This clone was observed once. This chain joins TRBV5-5 and TRBJ1-4; 8 bases fit TRBD1. The CDR3 extends over 14 amino acids. With V trimmed by 4 bases and J by 8 bases, 7 bases remained unmatched. The germline CDR1 and CDR2 sequences are SGHKS and YYEKEE (reference sequence). The CDR3 sequence is CASSEQGVGEKLFF. Written as DNA, the CDR3 is TGTGCCAGCAGCGAACAGGGGGTAGGCGAAAAACTGTTTTTT. The variable domain in full, completed from reference TRBV5-5 and TRBJ1-4, reads DAGVTQSPTHLIKTRGQQVTLRCSPISGHKSVSWYQQVLGQGPQFIFQYYEKEERGRGNFPDRFSARQFPNYSSELNVNALLLGDSALYLCASSEQGVGEKLFFGSGTQLSVL.

This chain connects TRBV10-3 to TRBJ2-7; perhaps TRBD2 as D (7 bases). This CDR3 has 14 residues. Germline CDR1 and CDR2: ENHRY and SYGVKD. V lost 6 bases to trimming and J lost 2 bases, with 14 bases between them. The CDR3 here is CAIRNREGAYEQYF. The CDR3, as DNA: TGTGCCATCAGAAACAGGGAGGGGGCCTACGAGCAGTACTTC.

This chain links TRBV14 with TRBJ2-5, with 9 bases fitting TRBD1. This CDR3 is 16 amino acids long. V gave up 4 bases and J gave up 5 bases; unmatched junction bases: 11. Germline CDR1 is SGHDN and CDR2 is FVKESK. CDR3 sequence: CASSLKGQGFLETQYF. The DNA of the CDR3 is TGTGCCAGCAGCCTTAAAGGACAGGGGTTTTTGGAGACCCAGTACTTC.